One sample yielded the 17 T cell receptor beta chains listed below, sequenced in a study of blood T cell repertoires in COVID-19. Using immunoSEQ multiplex PCR, the repertoire was profiled, and TCRdb retains in-frame clones only, with some absent. Counted here are around 120,000 clones, around 83% occurring once; the ten biggest clones make up 2.1%. The sample comprised peripheral blood. These receptors came from a human donor in a cohort sampled during active COVID-19.

V is TRBV3-1 (or the pseudogene TRBV3-2) and J is TRBJ2-2; D is perhaps TRBD1 (6 bases). Between the trimmed V and J ends, which lost 4 bases and 4 bases, there was a span of 13 bases. From germline, CDR1 is LGHDT and CDR2 YNNKEL (reference sequence). CDR3 length: 15 residues. This chain's CDR3 is CASSLTTGITGELFF. CDR3 in DNA: TGTGCCAGCAGCCTGACGACAGGAATCACCGGGGAGCTGTTTTTT.

The rearrangement links TRBV2 to TRBJ2-3; 15 bases are shared with TRBD2. The CDR3 loop spans 16 amino acids. The junction had 7 bases not matched to a gene; V was cut back by 9 bases and J by 3 bases. The germline V gene has CDR1 SNHLY and CDR2 FYNNEI. In DNA, the CDR3 is TGTGCCAGTACTACCGGGACTAGCGGGAGGACAGATACGCAGTATTTT. Translating gives CASTTGTSGRTDTQYF.

The chain links TRBV4-2 to TRBJ2-3, with TRBD2 matching 10 bases. V gave up 0 bases and J gave up 0 bases; unmatched junction bases: 12. CDR1 is LGHNA and CDR2 is YNFKEQ in the germline V gene. The CDR3 spans 20 residues. The CDR3 coding sequence is TGTGCCAGCAGCCAAGATGTATCGGCTAGCGGGGGCTACAGCACAGATACGCAGTATTTT. Encoded protein: CASSQDVSASGGYSTDTQYF.

This chain links TRBV28 with TRBJ2-3, with D possibly being TRBD2 (7 bases). V was cut by 6 bases and J by 0 bases, with 22 bases left in between. CDR1 and CDR2 (germline): MDHEN, SYDVKM. There are 18 residues in the CDR3. Here the CDR3 reads CASSDQSFAGASTDTQYF. CDR3 DNA: TGTGCCAGCAGCGACCAGTCCTTTGCGGGGGCTAGCACAGATACGCAGTATTTT.

This chain uses TRBV9 with TRBJ1-4, with D tentatively TRBD1 (6 bases). Per germline, CDR1 SGDLS and CDR2 YYNGEE. V was cut by 4 bases and J by 2 bases, with 12 bases left in between. This CDR3 has 15 residues. The CDR3 loop is CASSPGTHTNEKLFF. The CDR3 DNA is TGTGCCAGCAGCCCGGGGACACATACTAATGAAAAACTGTTTTTT. The full variable domain, in which reference TRBV9 and TRBJ1-4 provide the parts outside the CDR3, is DSGVTQTPKHLITATGQRVTLRCSPRSGDLSVYWYQQSLDQGLQFLIQYYNGEERAKGNILERFSAQQFPDLHSELNLSSLELGDSALYFCASSPGTHTNEKLFFGSGTQLSVL.

The rearrangement uses TRBV11-3 and TRBJ2-3, with TRBD1 matching 8 bases. This CDR3 comprises 15 residues. V shed 5 bases and J 6 bases; nucleotides not matched to a gene: 10. CDR1 and CDR2 (germline): SGHNT, YENEEA. The CDR3 nucleotides read TGTGCCAGCAGCCGAACAGGGGGGACTGGGGATACGCAGTATTTT. Residues: CASSRTGGTGDTQYF.

The chain couples TRBV14 to TRBJ1-2; D possibly corresponds to TRBD1 (5 bases). Germline CDR1 reads SGHDN; CDR2 reads FVKESK. The CDR3 runs 15 residues. V was clipped by 5 bases and J by 10 bases, with 23 bases between them. CDR3 coding DNA: TGTGCCAGCAGCACCGACAGAGCCCGGAATTTGGACTACACCTTC. This translates into CASSTDRARNLDYTF.

V gene TRBV18 combines with J gene TRBJ1-1; TRBD1 might be the D (5 bases). Germline CDR1 and CDR2: KGHSH and LQKENI. V was shortened by 3 bases and J by 1 base, with 12 bases between the two germline ends. The CDR3 has 15 residues. The DNA of the CDR3 is TGTGCCAGCTCACCTTTGGAGGGGAGGAACACTGAAGCTTTCTTT. It translates to CASSPLEGRNTEAFF.

A single count supports this clone. The chain combines TRBV27 with TRBJ2-2; D is possibly TRBD1 (5 bases). Germline values: CDR1 MNHEY, CDR2 SMNVEV (reference sequence). This CDR3 has 15 amino acids. V lost 6 bases and J 0 bases, leaving 11 bases between the germline ends. The CDR3 bases are TGTGCCAGCAGCATCGACAGAGCGAACACCGGGGAGCTGTTTTTT. Its translation: CASSIDRANTGELFF.

This chain links TRBV7-2 with TRBJ2-7, with TRBD2 identical over 8 bases. The CDR3 totals 16 residues. V lost 4 bases to trimming and J lost 0 bases; unmatched junction nucleotides: 8. Germline V CDR1 and CDR2: SGHTA, FQGNSA. CDR3 in amino acids: CASSSELAVSSYEQYF. Here the CDR3 DNA reads TGTGCCAGCAGCTCTGAACTAGCGGTGAGCTCCTACGAGCAGTACTTC.

The V and J genes are TRBV4-1 and TRBJ2-3, with D possibly matching TRBD2 (6 bases). This CDR3 has 16 amino acids. V shed 0 bases and J shed 4 bases, with 14 bases lying between them. Germline loops: CDR1 MGHRA, CDR2 YSYEKL. The CDR3 DNA reads TGCGCCAGCAGCCAAGATTCCGGGAGTGGGTCAGATACGCAGTATTTT. It yields the protein CASSQDSGSGSDTQYF.

This clone was detected once. A junction boundary mismatches the germline segment, possibly from a read error. The chain uses TRBV2 and TRBJ2-1; the D is unclear. CDR1 is SNHLY, CDR2 FYNNEI, per germline. The CDR3 is made up of 14 amino acids. CDR3 amino acids: CASSEGSQRWEQFF. The CDR3 coding sequence is TGTGCCAGCAGCGAAGGGTCGCAACGGTGGGAGCAGTTCTTC.

This chain links TRBV4-2 with TRBJ2-3; TRBD2 agrees at 7 bases. The germline V gene has CDR1 LGHNA and CDR2 YNFKEQ. Losses at the gene ends were 1 base for V and 2 bases for J; bases not matched to a gene: 3. The CDR3 consists of 15 residues. DNA for the CDR3: TGTGCCAGCAGCCAAGGACTAGCCGTCACAGATACGCAGTATTTT. Amino acid sequence: CASSQGLAVTDTQYF.

The chain carries TRBV29-1 and TRBJ2-7; TRBD2 matches at 8 bases. Trimming took 7 bases from V and 5 from J; bases not matched to a gene: 31. CDR3 length: 20 residues. The germline CDR1 and CDR2 sequences are SQVTM and ANQGSEA. The DNA of the CDR3 is TGCAGCGGGGCGGGGGTTTTTCGACGGAACTGGACTAGCTTCAAGGACGAGCAGTACTTC. This sequence encodes CSGAGVFRRNWTSFKDEQYF.

This chain links TRBV2 with TRBJ2-5; a weak D match, TRBD1 (5 bases). CDR3 length equals 12 residues. Germline V lookup: CDR1 SNHLY, CDR2 FYNNEI. V lost 11 bases to trimming and J lost 2 bases, with 12 bases between them. The CDR3 here is CAGTDNQETQYF. The CDR3 DNA reads as TGTGCCGGAACGGACAATCAAGAGACCCAGTACTTC.

The V and J genes are TRBV19 and TRBJ1-5, with D tentatively TRBD1 (6 bases). Germline V gene data show CDR1 as LNHDA and CDR2 as SQIVND (reference sequence). V was cut by 5 bases and J by 0 bases, with 11 bases left in between. The CDR3 loop spans 15 amino acids. CDR3 nucleotides: TGTGCCAGTAGTCCACGGACAGCTAGCAATCAGCCCCAGCATTTT. Amino acid sequence: CASSPRTASNQPQHF. The whole variable domain, filled in from reference TRBV19 and TRBJ1-5, reads DGGITQSPKYLFRKEGQNVTLSCEQNLNHDAMYWYRQDPGQGLRLIYYSQIVNDFQKGDIAEGYSVSREKKESFPLTVTSAQKNPTAFYLCASSPRTASNQPQHFGDGTRLSIL.

The chain links TRBV27 to TRBJ1-5; D perhaps matches TRBD1 (6 bases). The CDR3 sequence is 14 residues long. Germline CDR1 is MNHEY and CDR2 is SMNVEV (reference sequence). The ends were cut back, 3 bases at V and 3 bases at J, with 9 bases in the middle. The CDR3 coding sequence is TGTGCCAGCAGTTTGGGGGGGGCCAATCAGCCCCAGCATTTT. Amino acids: CASSLGGANQPQHF.